A selection of T cell receptor beta chains follows, all from one sample in a study. TCRdb called the 5' RACE reads again in MiXCR, with one record for every CDR3 protein. Here the sample spans roughly 50,000 distinct CDR3 sequences, approximately 17% being singletons. What was sequenced was naive CD4+ T cells sorted from blood. Source of these receptors: a female donor with breast cancer. Both conserved end residues are part of each CDR3. A D gene is named only where the DNA matches it firmly. Not all rows give a size; the values are once, few, many and, for expanded clones, a class.

TRBD1	many	TRBV20-1	TRBJ2-6	16	CSAPDRGRPGANVLTF	TGCAGTGCCCCGGACAGGGGGCGGCCTGGGGCCAACGTCCTGACTTTC
NA	NA	TRBV24-1	TRBJ2-3	15	CATSDLVTGTDTQYF	TGTGCCACCAGTGACCTGGTGACGGGCACAGATACGCAGTATTTT
TRBD2	few	TRBV7-2	TRBJ2-1	16	CASSLTGAGGDNEQFF	TGTGCCAGCAGCTTAACGGGGGCGGGAGGAGACAATGAGCAGTTCTTC
NA	few	TRBV29-1	TRBJ2-5	12	CSVGGTGKTQYF	TGCAGCGTGGGGGGTACAGGGAAGACCCAGTACTTC
NA	NA	TRBV5-1	TRBJ2-2	14	CASSLEPSTGELFF	TGCGCCAGCAGCTTGGAACCGAGCACCGGGGAGCTGTTTTTT
NA	NA	TRBV6-1	TRBJ2-2	17	CASSTGRASRNTGELVF	TGTGCCAGCAGTACCGGCAGGGCTAGTAGGAACACCGGGGAGCTGGTTTTT
TRBD2	few	TRBV10-1	TRBJ2-2	19	CASSEARKISGRFTGELFF	TGCGCCAGCAGTGAGGCCAGGAAAATTAGCGGGAGATTCACCGGGGAGCTGTTTTTT
NA	few	TRBV10-3	TRBJ2-5	14	CAISGDRFLETQYF	TGTGCCATCAGTGGAGACAGGTTTCTAGAGACCCAGTACTTC
NA	NA	TRBV5-1	TRBJ2-7	15	CASSLAVTVSYEQYF	TGCGCCAGCAGCTTGGCCGTGACAGTTTCCTACGAGCAGTACTTC
NA	NA	TRBV7-2	TRBJ2-7	15	CASSLGLTRRGEQYF	TGTGCCAGCAGCTTGGGGCTAACCCGTCGTGGGGAGCAGTACTTC
TRBD2	few	TRBV20-1	TRBJ2-7	11	CSARTSGGHCF	TGCAGTGCAAGGACTAGCGGGGGCCATTGCTTC
NA	NA	TRBV7-6	TRBJ2-7	12	CASSLRRGEQYF	TGTGCCAGCAGCTTAAGGAGGGGCGAGCAGTACTTC
NA	few	TRBV29-1	TRBJ2-1	13	CSVDTLQYNEQFF	TGCAGCGTTGACACACTCCAATACAATGAGCAGTTCTTC
NA	many	TRBV10-1	TRBJ2-5	14	CASSESFRTGTQYF	TGCGCCAGCAGTGAGTCGTTCCGGACTGGGACCCAGTACTTC
NA	NA	TRBV5-1	TRBJ1-1	14	CASGLEPGNTEAFF	TGCGCCAGCGGCTTGGAACCGGGGAACACTGAAGCTTTCTTT
NA	NA	TRBV30	TRBJ1-1	12	CAWRNRDTEAFF	TGTGCCTGGAGGAACAGAGACACTGAAGCTTTCTTT
NA	many	TRBV4-1	TRBJ2-3	15	CASSQPTRSTDTQYF	TGCGCCAGCAGCCAACCGACACGAAGCACAGATACGCAGTATTTT
NA	few	TRBV27	TRBJ1-5	14	CASSPKGPGQPQHF	TGTGCCAGCAGTCCTAAGGGCCCGGGGCAGCCCCAGCATTTT
TRBD2	many	TRBV9	TRBJ2-1	15	CASSVTSGDYNEQFF	TGTGCCAGCAGCGTTACTAGCGGGGATTACAATGAGCAGTTCTTC
NA	NA	TRBV4-2	TRBJ2-2	17	CASSPRQGQVGVGELVF	TGTGCCAGCAGCCCCAGGCAGGGCCAAGTAGGGGTCGGGGAGCTGGTTTTT
NA	few	TRBV6-1	TRBJ2-1	11	CATTRARGPLF	TGTGCCACCACCCGGGCGAGAGGGCCACTCTTC
NA	many	TRBV5-1	TRBJ2-5	18	CASSFSNSGTAHQETQYF	TGCGCCAGCAGCTTCTCAAACTCCGGGACGGCTCACCAAGAGACCCAGTACTTC
NA	few	TRBV27	TRBJ2-2	16	CASSRPTSGSTGELFF	TGTGCCAGCAGTCGGCCCACCTCAGGGTCCACCGGGGAGCTGTTTTTT
NA	many	TRBV20-1	TRBJ2-3	14	CSASPRGGGDTQYF	TGCAGTGCTAGCCCGAGGGGGGGCGGAGATACGCAGTATTTT
NA	few	TRBV6-2/TRBV6-3	TRBJ2-7	12	CASTSIVYEQYF	TGTGCCAGCACTTCCATAGTCTACGAGCAGTACTTC
NA	NA	TRBV20-1	TRBJ1-1	16	CSARGTGGGTNTEAFF	TGCAGTGCTAGAGGGACCGGGGGAGGCACGAACACTGAAGCTTTCTTT
TRBD1	many	TRBV6-1	TRBJ1-5	15	CASRLGGVSNQPQHF	TGTGCCAGCAGACTAGGGGGCGTCAGCAATCAGCCCCAGCATTTT
NA	many	TRBV5-1	TRBJ2-1	15	CASSPRTLTYNEQFF	TGCGCCAGCAGCCCCAGGACATTAACTTACAATGAGCAGTTCTTC
NA	NA	TRBV4-2	TRBJ2-3	16	CASSHAGRRGPDTQYF	TGTGCCAGCAGCCACGCCGGTCGGCGTGGGCCAGATACGCAGTATTTT
NA	few	TRBV24-1	TRBJ1-1	12	CATSDVNTEAFF	TGTGCCACCAGTGATGTGAACACTGAAGCTTTCTTT
TRBD2	few	TRBV25-1	TRBJ2-5	20	CASSAHGTSGRAVYFKTQYF	TGTGCCAGCAGTGCCCATGGGACTAGCGGGAGGGCCGTATATTTTAAGACCCAGTACTTC